Here is one TCR beta chain with its context. Its target is unknown. This record comes from a study of T cells in tuberculosis. Whole-study findings and limits: Smaller alpha distances in active tuberculosis partly reflected shorter CDR3-alpha lengths.

Data came from immunoSEQ multiplex PCR; TCRdb stores just in-frame clones and leaves some out. Of approximately 46,000 clones listed, about 95% were seen once; the top ten hold more than 1.3%. Trimming left V 5 bases short and J 5 bases short, with 6 bases between. Germline lookup yields CDR1 MDHEN and CDR2 SYDVKM. The CDR3 totals 12 residues. The time point: new active TB diagnosis, blood taken before or within 7 days of starting treatment. This clonotype was obtained from an adult with tuberculosis. Sequenced here: PBMCs, sampled at tuberculosis diagnosis. J is TRBJ2-2 and V is TRBV28, with no clear D. The CDR3 sequence is CASSRLTGELFF. The CDR3 nucleotides read TGTGCCAGCAGTCGACTTACCGGGGAGCTGTTTTTT.